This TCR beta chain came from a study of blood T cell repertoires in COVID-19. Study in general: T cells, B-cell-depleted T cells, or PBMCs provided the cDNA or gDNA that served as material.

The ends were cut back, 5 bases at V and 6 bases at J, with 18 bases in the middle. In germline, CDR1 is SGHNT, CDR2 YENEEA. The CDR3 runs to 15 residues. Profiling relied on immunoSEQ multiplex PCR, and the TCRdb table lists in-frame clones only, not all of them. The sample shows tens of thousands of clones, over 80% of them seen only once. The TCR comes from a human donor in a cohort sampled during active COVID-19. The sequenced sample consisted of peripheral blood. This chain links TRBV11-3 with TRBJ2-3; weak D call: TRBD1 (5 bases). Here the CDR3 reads CASSRTPLGRDTQYF. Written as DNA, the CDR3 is TGTGCCAGCAGCCGGACACCGCTGGGAAGGGATACGCAGTATTTT.